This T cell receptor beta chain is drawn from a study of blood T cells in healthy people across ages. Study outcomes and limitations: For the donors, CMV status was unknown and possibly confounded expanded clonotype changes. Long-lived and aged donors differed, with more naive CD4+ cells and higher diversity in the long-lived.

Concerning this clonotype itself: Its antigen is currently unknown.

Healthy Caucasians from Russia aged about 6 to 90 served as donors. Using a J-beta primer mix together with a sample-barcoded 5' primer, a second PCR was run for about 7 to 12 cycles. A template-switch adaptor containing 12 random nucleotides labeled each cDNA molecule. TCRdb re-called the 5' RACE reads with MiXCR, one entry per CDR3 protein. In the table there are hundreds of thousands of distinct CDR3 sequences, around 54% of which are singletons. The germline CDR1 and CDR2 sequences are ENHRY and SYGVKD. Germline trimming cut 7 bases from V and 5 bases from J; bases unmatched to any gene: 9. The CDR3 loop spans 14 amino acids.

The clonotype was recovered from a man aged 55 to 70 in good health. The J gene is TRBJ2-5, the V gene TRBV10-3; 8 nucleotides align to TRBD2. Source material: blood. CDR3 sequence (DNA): TGTGCCATCAACCCCGGGACTAGGCGGGAGACCCAGTACTTC. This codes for CAINPGTRRETQYF.